Listed here are 21 T cell receptor beta chains from one sample, sequenced in a study of shared clonotypes between healthy human individuals (TCRdb year 2020). Receptors were amplified or captured by the immunoSEQ multiplex PCR assay. What TCRdb holds here is the immuneACCESS table cut down to in-frame rearrangements. Part of the clones is not present; checked against another copy, under half of the missing clones reflect an unresolved V gene, and the others are unexplained. The sample yields 1.5 million to 2.5 million clones; over 85% were counted once. The ten top clones hold 1% to 1.5% of the sample. CD8 naive samples were obtained by positive selection for CCR7 among CD45RO-negative cells, yielding a CD45RA+CCR7+ population from which TemRA cells were excluded. The sample was naive CD8+ T cells sorted from blood. In light of the paper, this sample's cell subset or site label describes: CD45RA+CCR7+. These receptors all come from a man between 18 and 35 years old in good health.

J is TRBJ2-7 and V is TRBV4-1; 8 bases agree with TRBD2. The CDR3 is 16 residues long. V was clipped by 1 base and J by 2 bases; unmatched bases: 7. Germline V gene data show CDR1 as MGHRA and CDR2 as YSYEKL. CDR3 amino acids: CASSQGHSGTTYEQYF. In DNA form, the CDR3 reads TGCGCCAGCAGCCAAGGGCATAGCGGGACGACCTACGAGCAGTACTTC.

This clone was found once. The chain carries TRBV19 and TRBJ1-1; D gene unclear. Trimming pared 2 bases from V and 0 bases from J, leaving 13 bases between. The CDR3 totals 16 residues. In germline, CDR1 is LNHDA, CDR2 SQIVND (reference sequence). CDR3 region: CASSILWAAVNTEAFF. The CDR3 nucleotides are TGTGCCAGTAGTATACTCTGGGCTGCGGTGAACACTGAAGCTTTCTTT.

Concerning this clone: The same CDR3 arises from other DNA sequences in this sample as well. The V call is TRBV9, the J call TRBJ2-2; no reliable D call. V was cut by 3 bases and J by 6 bases, with 3 bases left in between. The CDR3 is 11 amino acids. Germline-derived CDR1 and CDR2 are SGDLS and YYNGEE. The CDR3 region has the DNA TGTGCCAGCAGCGCTCCCGGGGAGCTGTTTTTT. Protein sequence: CASSAPGELFF.

The V gene is TRBV5-1, the J gene TRBJ2-5, with D possibly matching TRBD2 (6 bases). The germline gives CDR1 SGHRS, CDR2 YFSETQ. V lost 3 bases, J lost 2 bases, and 14 bases lay in between. The CDR3 covers 15 residues. The chain's CDR3 is CASSWEVGVQETQYF. In DNA, the CDR3 is TGCGCCAGCAGCTGGGAGGTGGGGGTTCAAGAGACCCAGTACTTC.

V usage is TRBV15 and J usage is TRBJ1-1, with D unresolved. Germline V lookup: CDR1 LNHNV, CDR2 YYDKDF (reference sequence). V lost 0 bases and J 0 bases, leaving 8 bases between the germline ends. There are 15 residues in the CDR3. The CDR3 reads CATSRENSMNTEAFF. CDR3 in DNA: TGTGCCACCAGCAGAGAAAACAGCATGAACACTGAAGCTTTCTTT.

This chain connects TRBV10-2 to TRBJ2-2; 7 bases align to TRBD1. Germline CDR1 reads WSHSY; CDR2 reads SAAADI. With V trimmed by 8 bases and J by 6 bases, 9 bases remained unmatched. CDR3 length equals 14 residues. The CDR3 DNA follows: TGCGCCAGCGATGACCTAGGGGGCTCCGGGGAGCTGTTTTTT. Amino acids: CASDDLGGSGELFF.

The rearrangement joins TRBV7-6 to TRBJ2-7; D tentatively reads TRBD1 or TRBD2 (5 bases each). V lost 1 base, J lost 6 bases, and 13 bases lay in between. The V gene's germline CDR1 is SGHVS and CDR2 FNYEAQ. The CDR3 covers 14 residues. The CDR3, as DNA: TGTGCCAGCAGCTTAGGCTCCACGGGGACCGAGCAGTACTTC. As protein: CASSLGSTGTEQYF.

The chain recombines TRBV27 with TRBJ2-5; no definite D call. Germline V gives CDR1 MNHEY, CDR2 SMNVEV (reference sequence). The CDR3 sequence is 15 residues long. V lost 3 bases and J 4 bases, leaving 15 bases between the germline ends. CDR3 region: CASSLSGPATETQYF. In DNA, the CDR3 is TGTGCCAGCAGTTTGAGTGGGCCAGCGACAGAGACCCAGTACTTC.

On this clone itself: Other DNA sequences in this specimen translate into the identical CDR3. The gene calls are TRBV9 and TRBJ2-7; 8 nucleotides agree with TRBD2. V was clipped by 4 bases and J by 3 bases; unmatched bases: 6. Per the germline V gene, CDR1 is SGDLS and CDR2 is YYNGEE. The CDR3 runs 14 residues. CDR3 protein: CASSPGGGGYEQYF. CDR3 nucleotide sequence: TGTGCCAGCAGCCCGGGAGGGGGGGGCTACGAGCAGTACTTC.

The V gene is TRBV6-5, the J gene TRBJ2-7; 8 bases line up with TRBD2. The CDR3 has 14 residues. Per germline, CDR1 MNHEY and CDR2 SVGAGI. The J segment lost 5 bases and the V segment lost 4 bases, leaving 7 bases of the junction unmatched. CDR3 protein: CASSSGTSLDEQYF. The CDR3, as DNA: TGTGCCAGCAGTTCCGGGACTAGTCTCGACGAGCAGTACTTC.

The chain has TRBV15 and TRBJ1-1; 8 positions agree with TRBD1. V was clipped by 0 bases and J by 6 bases; unmatched bases: 18. CDR1 is LNHNV and CDR2 is YYDKDF in the germline V gene (reference sequence). The CDR3 is made up of 19 amino acids. CDR3 bases: TGTGCCACCAGCAGAGATACACCAACCTTGACAGGGGAGGGTGCTGAAGCTTTCTTT. It specifies CATSRDTPTLTGEGAEAFF.

The gene calls are TRBV6-5 and TRBJ2-3, with TRBD2 matching 10 bases. The germline V gene encodes CDR1 MNHEY and CDR2 SVGAGI. This CDR3 region has 15 residues. J gave up 3 bases and V 5 bases, and 5 bases lay outside the gene matches. This CDR3 reads CASSATSGATDTQYF. In DNA form, the CDR3 reads TGTGCCAGCAGTGCTACTAGCGGGGCGACAGATACGCAGTATTTT.

This chain uses TRBV4-1 with TRBJ1-1; a possible D gene is TRBD1 (5 bases). This CDR3 has 14 amino acids. Germline-derived CDR1 and CDR2 are MGHRA and YSYEKL. Trimming removed 4 bases at V and 2 bases at J, with 11 bases between. As DNA, the CDR3 is TGCGCCAGCAGCCCTGGAGGGGCCAACACTGAAGCTTTCTTT. Its translation: CASSPGGANTEAFF.

Regarding this clone: Other DNA sequences of this sample code for an identical CDR3. The rearrangement uses TRBV30 and TRBJ1-1; D is unclear. With 3 bases removed from V and 2 bases from J, the gap between germline ends came to 7 bases. The germline V gene has CDR1 GTSNPN and CDR2 SVGIG (reference sequence). The CDR3 is 12 residues long. CDR3 protein: CAWSPTNTEAFF. CDR3 coding DNA: TGTGCCTGGAGCCCGACTAACACTGAAGCTTTCTTT.

This clone was counted once. The chain employs TRBV9 and TRBJ2-1; TRBD2 matches at 10 bases. The CDR3 runs to 15 residues. CDR1 is SGDLS, CDR2 YYNGEE, per germline. The V segment lost 3 bases and the J segment 4 bases; nucleotides outside the gene matches: 4. This CDR3 reads CASSASGSRYNEQFF. In DNA form, the CDR3 reads TGTGCCAGCAGCGCTAGCGGGAGCAGGTACAATGAGCAGTTCTTC.

This chain links TRBV10-3 with TRBJ2-7; D perhaps matches TRBD2 (6 bases). Germline CDR1 reads ENHRY; CDR2 reads SYGVKD. Trimming pared 2 bases from V and 1 base from J, leaving 15 bases between. The CDR3 is 16 residues long. The CDR3 sequence is CAISEGGEGLSYEQYF. The DNA of the CDR3 is TGTGCCATCAGTGAGGGCGGGGAAGGTTTATCCTACGAGCAGTACTTC.

This clone showed up just once. The CDR3 nucleotides are TGTGCCAGCAGCTTAGGCGGTTATCAGCCCCAGCATTTT. Its translation is CASSLGGYQPQHF. The chain couples TRBV11-1 to TRBJ1-5; D gene ambiguous. The CDR3 is made up of 13 amino acids. Trimming left V 1 base short and J 5 bases short, with 6 bases between. Germline CDR1 SGHAT, CDR2 FQDESV (reference sequence).

J is TRBJ2-7 and V is TRBV27; TRBD2 matches 7 bases. CDR3 length equals 16 residues. Germline CDR1 MNHEY, CDR2 SMNVEV (reference sequence). Losses at the gene ends were 1 base for V and 1 base for J; bases not matched to a gene: 7. The CDR3, as DNA: TGTGCCAGCAGTTTATTTCGTGCGGGAGCGTCCTACGAGCAGTACTTC. Translating it yields CASSLFRAGASYEQYF.

The V call is TRBV13, the J call TRBJ2-3; D remains ambiguous. V shed 1 base and J shed 3 bases, with 14 bases lying between them. From germline, CDR1 is PRHDT and CDR2 FYEKMQ (reference sequence). CDR3 length equals 16 residues. The CDR3 spells CASSLELAWDTDTQYF. DNA for the CDR3: TGTGCCAGCAGCTTAGAACTCGCCTGGGATACAGATACGCAGTATTTT.

The CDR3 loop reads CASSTVGGNEQYF. The CDR3 nucleotides are TGTGCCAGTAGTACTGTCGGAGGAAACGAGCAGTACTTC. The genes are TRBV19 and TRBJ2-7; perhaps TRBD2 as D (5 bases). The germline V gene has CDR1 LNHDA and CDR2 SQIVND (reference sequence). The V and J ends lost 4 bases and 5 bases respectively, with 12 bases between them. The CDR3 has 13 amino acids.

This chain links TRBV13 with TRBJ2-7; D perhaps matches TRBD2 (6 bases). V was cut by 2 bases and J by 2 bases, with 16 bases left in between. Germline CDR1 is PRHDT and CDR2 is FYEKMQ (reference sequence). CDR3 size: 16 residues. CDR3 bases: TGTGCCAGCAGCTTAAGCGTGGGGACTTCCACCTACGAGCAGTACTTC. It yields the protein CASSLSVGTSTYEQYF. Using reference TRBV13 and TRBJ2-7 for the parts outside the CDR3, the full variable domain is AAGVIQSPRHLIKEKRETATLKCYPIPRHDTVYWYQQGPGQDPQFLISFYEKMQSDKGSIPDRFSAQQFSDYHSELNMSSLELGDSALYFCASSLSVGTSTYEQYFGPGTRLTVT.